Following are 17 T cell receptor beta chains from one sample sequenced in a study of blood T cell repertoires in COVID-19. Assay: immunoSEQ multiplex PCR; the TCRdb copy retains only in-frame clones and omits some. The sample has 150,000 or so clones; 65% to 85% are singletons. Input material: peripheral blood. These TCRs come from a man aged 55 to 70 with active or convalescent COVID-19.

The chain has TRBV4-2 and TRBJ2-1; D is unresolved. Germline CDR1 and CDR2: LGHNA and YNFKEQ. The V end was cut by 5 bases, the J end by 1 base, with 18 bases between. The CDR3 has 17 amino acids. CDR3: CASSVVRSLRSYNEQFF. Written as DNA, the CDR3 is TGTGCCAGCAGCGTCGTACGGTCCCTCCGGTCCTACAATGAGCAGTTCTTC.

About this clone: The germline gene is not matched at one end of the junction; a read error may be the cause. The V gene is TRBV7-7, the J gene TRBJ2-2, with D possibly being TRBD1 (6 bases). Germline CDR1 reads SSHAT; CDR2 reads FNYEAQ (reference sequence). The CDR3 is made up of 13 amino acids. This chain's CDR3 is CASSLGQTGELFF. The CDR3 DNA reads TGTGCTAGCAGCCTTGGACAGACCGGGGAGCTGTTTTTT.

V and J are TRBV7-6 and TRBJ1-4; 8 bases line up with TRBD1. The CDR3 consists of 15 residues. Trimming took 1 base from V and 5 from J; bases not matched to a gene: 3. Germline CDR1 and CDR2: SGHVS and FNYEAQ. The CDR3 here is CASSLGQGQNEKLFF. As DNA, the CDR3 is TGTGCCAGCAGCTTAGGACAGGGGCAGAATGAAAAACTGTTTTTT.

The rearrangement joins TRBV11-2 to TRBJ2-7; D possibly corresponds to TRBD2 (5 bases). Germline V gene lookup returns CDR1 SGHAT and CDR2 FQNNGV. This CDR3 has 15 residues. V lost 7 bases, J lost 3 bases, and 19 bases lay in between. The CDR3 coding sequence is TGTGCCAGCATATCCCATACGGACGGGGACTACGAGCAGTACTTC. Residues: CASISHTDGDYEQYF.

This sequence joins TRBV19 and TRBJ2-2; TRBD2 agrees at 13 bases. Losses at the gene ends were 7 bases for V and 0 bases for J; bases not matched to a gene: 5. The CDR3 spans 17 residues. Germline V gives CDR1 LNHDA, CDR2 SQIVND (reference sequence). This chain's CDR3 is CASNGLAGVSNTGELFF. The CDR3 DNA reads TGTGCCAGTAACGGACTAGCGGGGGTTTCGAACACCGGGGAGCTGTTTTTT.

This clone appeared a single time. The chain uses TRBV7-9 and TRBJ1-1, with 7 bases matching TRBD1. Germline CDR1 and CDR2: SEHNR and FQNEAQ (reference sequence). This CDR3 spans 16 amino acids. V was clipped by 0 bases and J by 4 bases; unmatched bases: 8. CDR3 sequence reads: CASSLARQGWGTEAFF. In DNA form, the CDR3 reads TGTGCCAGCAGCTTAGCCCGACAGGGTTGGGGCACTGAAGCTTTCTTT.

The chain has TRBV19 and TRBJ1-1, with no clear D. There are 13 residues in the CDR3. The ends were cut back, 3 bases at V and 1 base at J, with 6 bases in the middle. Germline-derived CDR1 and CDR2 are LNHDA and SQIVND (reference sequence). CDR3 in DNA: TGTGCCAGTAGTATTTATAAGAACACTGAAGCTTTCTTT. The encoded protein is CASSIYKNTEAFF.

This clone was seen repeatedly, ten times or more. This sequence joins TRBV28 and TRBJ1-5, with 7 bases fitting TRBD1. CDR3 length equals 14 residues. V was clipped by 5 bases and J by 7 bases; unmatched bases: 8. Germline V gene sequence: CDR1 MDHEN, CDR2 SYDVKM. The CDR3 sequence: CASSHSQGTQPQHF. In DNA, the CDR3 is TGTGCCAGCAGTCACTCACAGGGGACACAGCCCCAGCATTTT.

This CDR3 is CATTQGVRNQPQHF. In nucleotides, the CDR3 is TGTGCCACCACACAGGGAGTACGCAATCAGCCCCAGCATTTT. The V call is TRBV5-8, the J call TRBJ1-5; the D gene is possibly TRBD1 (6 bases). The CDR3 runs to 14 residues. V was cut by 9 bases and J by 2 bases, with 15 bases left in between. CDR1 is SGHTS and CDR2 is YDEGEE in the germline V gene.

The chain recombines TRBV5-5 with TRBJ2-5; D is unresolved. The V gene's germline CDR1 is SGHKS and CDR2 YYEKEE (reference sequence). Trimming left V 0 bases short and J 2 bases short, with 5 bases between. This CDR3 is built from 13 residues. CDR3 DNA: TGTGCCAGCAGCTTGGAGGAGCAAGAGACCCAGTACTTC. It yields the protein CASSLEEQETQYF.

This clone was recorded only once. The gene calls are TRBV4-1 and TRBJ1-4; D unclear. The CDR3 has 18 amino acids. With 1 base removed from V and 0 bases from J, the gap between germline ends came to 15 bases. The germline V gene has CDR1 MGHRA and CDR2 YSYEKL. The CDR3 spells CASSQGGTGKPTNEKLFF. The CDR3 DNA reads TGCGCCAGCAGCCAAGGAGGTACGGGGAAGCCAACTAATGAAAAACTGTTTTTT.

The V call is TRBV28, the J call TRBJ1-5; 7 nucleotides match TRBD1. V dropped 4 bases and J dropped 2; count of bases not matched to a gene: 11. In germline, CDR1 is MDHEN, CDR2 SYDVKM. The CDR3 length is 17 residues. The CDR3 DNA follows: TGTGCCAGCAGTTCCCCAGGGGGTAGCTTGGGCAATCAGCCCCAGCATTTT. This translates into CASSSPGGSLGNQPQHF.

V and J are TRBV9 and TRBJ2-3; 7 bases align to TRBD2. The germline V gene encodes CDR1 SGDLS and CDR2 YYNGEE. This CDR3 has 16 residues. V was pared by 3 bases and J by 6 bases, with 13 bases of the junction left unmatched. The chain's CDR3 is CASSAFRGSMSDTQYF. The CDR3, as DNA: TGTGCCAGCAGCGCCTTCCGCGGGAGTATGTCGGATACGCAGTATTTT.

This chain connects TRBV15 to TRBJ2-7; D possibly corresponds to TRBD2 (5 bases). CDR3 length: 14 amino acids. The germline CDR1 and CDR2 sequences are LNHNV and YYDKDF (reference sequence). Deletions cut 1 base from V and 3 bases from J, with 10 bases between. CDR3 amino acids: CATSRGVGNYEQYF. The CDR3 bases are TGTGCCACCAGCAGAGGAGTCGGGAACTACGAGCAGTACTTC.

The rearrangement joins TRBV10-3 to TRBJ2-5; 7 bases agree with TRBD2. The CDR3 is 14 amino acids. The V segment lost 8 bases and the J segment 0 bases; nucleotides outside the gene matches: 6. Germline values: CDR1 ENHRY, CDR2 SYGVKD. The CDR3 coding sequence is TGTGCCATCTCGTGGGGGGGGGACCAAGAGACCCAGTACTTC. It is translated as CAISWGGDQETQYF.

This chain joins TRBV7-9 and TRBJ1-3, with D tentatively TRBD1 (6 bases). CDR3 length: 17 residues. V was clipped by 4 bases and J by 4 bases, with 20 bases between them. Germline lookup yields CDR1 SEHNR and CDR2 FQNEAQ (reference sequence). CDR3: CASSSGGQARSGNTIYF. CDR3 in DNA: TGTGCCAGCAGCTCCGGGGGGCAGGCCAGGTCCGGAAACACCATATATTTT.

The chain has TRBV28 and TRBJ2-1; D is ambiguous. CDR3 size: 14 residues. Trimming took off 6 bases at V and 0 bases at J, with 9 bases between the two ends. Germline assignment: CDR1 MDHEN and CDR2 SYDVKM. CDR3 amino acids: CASSPPFSYNEQFF. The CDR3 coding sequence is TGTGCCAGCAGCCCCCCTTTCTCCTACAATGAGCAGTTCTTC.